These 2 T cell receptor beta chains were sequenced from one sample in a study of blood T cells in healthy people across ages. A sample-barcoded 5' primer and a J-beta primer mix were used in a second PCR of roughly 6 to 11 cycles. TCRdb itself ran the 5' RACE reads through MiXCR, one entry per CDR3 protein. The sample has around 1,900,000 distinct CDR3 sequences, about two fifths seen once. Sequenced material: blood. Receptor source: a human donor in good health.

The CDR3 reads CASSPTLGRYGYTF. The DNA for the CDR3 is TGTGCCAGCAGTCCTACACTCGGGAGATATGGCTACACCTTC. The chain recombines TRBV12-3 or TRBV12-4 with TRBJ1-2; D unclear. Trimming removed 5 bases from V and 5 bases from J, with 15 bases in between. The CDR3 has 14 amino acids.

This clonotype was found a few times. This rearrangement joins TRBV20-1 to TRBJ2-1; D not certain. The CDR3 consists of 13 residues. Between the trimmed V and J ends, which lost 1 base and 7 bases, there was a span of 11 bases. Germline-derived CDR1 and CDR2 are DFQATT and SNEGSKA (reference sequence). Here the CDR3 DNA reads TGCAGTGCTAGAGCCCTCTTTCGGAATGAGCAGTTCTTC. Amino acids: CSARALFRNEQFF.